This entry lists 5 T cell receptor beta chains sequenced from one sample in a study of cytomegalovirus exposure and HLA in healthy donors. This PCR relied on a set of 60 Vbeta primers and 13 Jbeta primers. Repertoires were generated with immunoSEQ multiplex PCR, while TCRdb's copy carries only in-frame clones and drops some. The table has about 180,000 clones, roughly 82% seen once; the top ten hold 1.5%. The source material was PBMCs. These receptors all stem from a man aged 40-49 years in good health and CMV-seronegative.

This clone showed up just a few times. This chain links TRBV13 with TRBJ2-7; D is possibly TRBD2 (5 bases). Germline CDR1 and CDR2: PRHDT and FYEKMQ (reference sequence). CDR3 length: 13 amino acids. Trimming stripped 3 bases from V and 2 bases from J, with 8 bases between. The CDR3 loop reads CASSFDGAYEQYF. The CDR3, as DNA: TGTGCCAGCAGCTTTGACGGGGCCTACGAGCAGTACTTC. The complete variable domain, with remaining parts taken from reference TRBV13 and TRBJ2-7, reads AAGVIQSPRHLIKEKRETATLKCYPIPRHDTVYWYQQGPGQDPQFLISFYEKMQSDKGSIPDRFSAQQFSDYHSELNMSSLELGDSALYFCASSFDGAYEQYFGPGTRLTVT.

The chain is built from TRBV7-8 and TRBJ2-4; tentative D call: TRBD1 (5 bases). In germline, CDR1 is SGHVS, CDR2 FQNEAQ. This CDR3 is built from 16 residues. The V and J ends lost 0 bases and 0 bases respectively, with 9 bases between them. CDR3 protein: CASSLAGQVAKNIQYF. CDR3 DNA: TGTGCCAGCAGCTTAGCGGGGCAGGTAGCCAAAAACATTCAGTACTTC.

V usage is TRBV27 and J usage is TRBJ2-4; TRBD1 agrees at 9 bases. The length of the CDR3 is 15 residues. Trimming removed 4 bases from V and 5 bases from J; junction bases left unmatched: 6. CDR1 is MNHEY, CDR2 SMNVEV, per germline (reference sequence). The CDR3 nucleotides read TGTGCCAGCAGTTGGGACAGGGCCAGCGAAAACATTCAGTACTTC. Translation gives CASSWDRASENIQYF.

The CDR3 reads CASSSYVSYEQYF. The CDR3 bases are TGCGCCAGCAGTTCCTACGTCTCCTACGAGCAGTACTTC. The V gene is TRBV5-1, the J gene TRBJ2-7; D is ambiguous. V was pared by 5 bases and J by 0 bases, with 9 bases between. Germline V gene data show CDR1 as SGHRS and CDR2 as YFSETQ. The length of the CDR3 is 13 residues.

This clone was seen a few times. The chain joins TRBV29-1 to TRBJ2-1; 8 nucleotides line up with TRBD2. This CDR3 contains 14 residues. CDR1 and CDR2 from the germline V gene are SQVTM and ANQGSEA. V shed 4 bases, J shed 0 bases, and the junction held 2 bases outside the gene matches. CDR3 sequence reads: CSVVAGGSYNEQFF. In DNA form, the CDR3 reads TGCAGCGTTGTGGCGGGAGGCTCCTACAATGAGCAGTTCTTC.